Following are 28 T cell receptor beta chains from one sample sequenced in a study of cytomegalovirus exposure and HLA in healthy donors. PCR amplification relied on 60 Vbeta primers (plus 13 Jbeta primers). The table came from immunoSEQ multiplex PCR; TCRdb's copy has only in-frame clones and leaves some out. The data hold fewer than 200,000 clones, with more than 70% observed a single time. The sample was PBMCs. The receptors stem from a girl aged 5-17 years in good health and CMV-seronegative.

This clone occurred a few times. This rearrangement joins TRBV6-5 to TRBJ2-1, with a possible D match to TRBD1 (6 bases). V lost 2 bases and J lost 9, with 11 bases in between. The length of the CDR3 is 13 residues. Germline CDR1 is MNHEY and CDR2 is SVGAGI. The CDR3 protein is CASSYDRRSEQFF. In DNA, the CDR3 is TGTGCCAGCAGTTACGACAGGCGAAGTGAGCAGTTCTTC.

The chain uses TRBV6-5 and TRBJ1-1; the D gene is possibly TRBD1 (5 bases). Looked up from germline, CDR1 is MNHEY and CDR2 is SVGAGI. Trimming shortened V by 5 bases and J by 3 bases, and 10 bases separated the two germline ends. This CDR3 comprises 13 residues. The CDR3 DNA reads as TGTGCCAGCAGTCTGAAAGGGGACACTGAAGCTTTCTTT. Protein sequence: CASSLKGDTEAFF.

J is TRBJ2-7 and V is TRBV5-1, with 7 bases that match TRBD1. V was clipped by 4 bases and J by 2 bases; unmatched bases: 6. The CDR3 contains 14 residues. Per germline, CDR1 SGHRS and CDR2 YFSETQ. The CDR3 nucleotides read TGCGCCAGCAGCCTCGACAGGGAACCCTACGAGCAGTACTTC. Translation gives CASSLDREPYEQYF.

The chain uses TRBV7-2 and TRBJ2-7; TRBD2 aligns across 9 bases. Germline CDR1 SGHTA, CDR2 FQGNSA. This CDR3 contains 18 residues. The trim removed 5 bases at V and 1 base at J, leaving 15 bases unmatched. The CDR3 region has the DNA TGTGCCAGCAGCCCATGGAGTCCAGCGGGGGGCAGTTCCTACGAGCAGTACTTC. It translates to CASSPWSPAGGSSYEQYF.

This clone was counted between two and nine times. The V and J genes are TRBV5-1 and TRBJ1-4, with 8 bases fitting TRBD1. Unmatched junction bases numbered 13, after V lost 3 bases and J lost 6 bases. In germline, CDR1 is SGHRS, CDR2 YFSETQ. The CDR3 is 17 amino acids. The CDR3 DNA reads TGCGCCAGCAGCTCGGCCCCCGGACAGGGCTGGCATGAAAAACTGTTTTTT. It specifies CASSSAPGQGWHEKLFF.

The rearrangement joins TRBV10-2 to TRBJ1-2, with unresolved D. This CDR3 has 13 residues. CDR1 and CDR2 from the germline V gene are WSHSY and SAAADI. Between the trimmed V and J ends, which lost 3 bases and 8 bases, there was a span of 13 bases. The CDR3 coding sequence is TGCGCCAGCAGTGAATTCCGAATCGGGGGCTACACCTTC. This translates into CASSEFRIGGYTF.

This clone was recorded only once. V gene TRBV6-5 combines with J gene TRBJ2-1, with D perhaps TRBD1 (5 bases). This CDR3 comprises 15 residues. V was shortened by 0 bases and J by 3 bases, with 9 bases between the two germline ends. Germline assignment: CDR1 MNHEY and CDR2 SVGAGI. CDR3 residues: CASSYSVGHYNEQFF. The DNA for the CDR3 is TGTGCCAGCAGTTACTCGGTGGGGCACTACAATGAGCAGTTCTTC.

The chain employs TRBV7-9 and TRBJ1-2, with 9 nucleotides matching TRBD1. The CDR3 covers 15 residues. Germline V CDR1 and CDR2: SEHNR, FQNEAQ (reference sequence). V shed 5 bases, J shed 8 bases, and the junction held 12 bases outside the gene matches. The CDR3 sequence is CASSPWDRENGGYTF. In DNA form, the CDR3 reads TGTGCCAGCAGCCCCTGGGACAGGGAGAACGGGGGCTACACCTTC.

The CDR3 sequence: CASSIGLGTAYEQYF. CDR3 nucleotide sequence: TGTGCCAGTAGTATAGGTCTCGGGACAGCCTACGAGCAGTACTTC. J is TRBJ2-7 and V is TRBV19; 7 positions agree with TRBD1. The CDR3 covers 15 residues. CDR1 LNHDA and CDR2 SQIVND come from the germline V gene (reference sequence). The trim removed 1 base at V and 2 bases at J, leaving 5 bases unmatched.

This sequence joins TRBV5-4 and TRBJ2-5, with D tentatively TRBD2 (6 bases). V was pared by 0 bases and J by 3 bases, with 9 bases between. The CDR3 is 14 amino acids. From germline, CDR1 is SGHNT and CDR2 YYREEE (reference sequence). CDR3: CASSLDGRKETQYF. The CDR3 nucleotides are TGTGCCAGCAGCTTGGACGGGAGAAAAGAGACCCAGTACTTC.

In the case of this clone: Sequence at one end of the junction differs from germline and may be a read error. This chain joins TRBV7-7 and TRBJ2-3; D is unclear. The CDR3 contains 12 residues. Germline assignment: CDR1 SSHAT and CDR2 FNYEAQ (reference sequence). CDR3 residues: CASSAQVDTQYF. The CDR3 nucleotides are TGTGCTAGCAGCGCGCAGGTGGATACGCAGTATTTT.

The V gene is TRBV27, the J gene TRBJ1-1, with 7 positions matching TRBD1. The CDR3 has 14 amino acids. CDR1 is MNHEY and CDR2 is SMNVEV in the germline V gene (reference sequence). The V and J ends lost 5 bases and 0 bases, in that order; junction bases with no gene match: 3. CDR3 protein: CASSKQGLNTEAFF. CDR3 nucleotides: TGTGCCAGCAGTAAACAGGGGTTGAACACTGAAGCTTTCTTT.

This chain links TRBV5-1 with TRBJ2-7, with TRBD1 matching over 7 bases. The CDR3 sequence is 15 residues long. Germline V gives CDR1 SGHRS, CDR2 YFSETQ. Trimming took 3 bases from V and 1 from J; bases not matched to a gene: 7. CDR3: CASSSLGTASYEQYF. CDR3 nucleotides: TGCGCCAGCAGCTCGCTAGGGACAGCGTCCTACGAGCAGTACTTC.

This clone was recorded a few times. J is TRBJ2-7 and V is TRBV4-1; maybe TRBD1 (7 bases). The CDR3 loop spans 15 amino acids. Trimming cost V 0 bases and J 2 bases, with 11 bases left between them. Germline assignment: CDR1 MGHRA and CDR2 YSYEKL. The CDR3 coding sequence is TGCGCCAGCAGCCAAGAAACAGGGGAGGCCTACGAGCAGTACTTC. Translating it yields CASSQETGEAYEQYF.

The chain links TRBV5-1 to TRBJ2-1; no firm D call. Germline V lookup: CDR1 SGHRS, CDR2 YFSETQ. V was shortened by 0 bases and J by 1 base, with 8 bases between the two germline ends. This CDR3 spans 15 amino acids. DNA for the CDR3: TGCGCCAGCAGCTTGGGGAGTACGTCCTACAATGAGCAGTTCTTC. Translating it yields CASSLGSTSYNEQFF.

This clone showed up just a few times. The chain links TRBV19 to TRBJ1-5; TRBD1 aligns across 11 bases. The CDR3 extends over 17 amino acids. Germline-derived CDR1 and CDR2 are LNHDA and SQIVND (reference sequence). Unmatched junction bases numbered 4, after V lost 0 bases and J lost 3 bases. The CDR3 loop reads CASSIEGTGGNNQPQHF. CDR3 bases: TGTGCCAGTAGTATAGAGGGGACAGGGGGAAACAATCAGCCCCAGCATTTT.

The genes are TRBV6-4 and TRBJ2-3, with 12 bases lining up with TRBD2. V dropped 0 bases and J dropped 5; count of bases not matched to a gene: 0. The CDR3 is made up of 15 amino acids. Looked up from germline, CDR1 is MRHNA and CDR2 is SNTAGT. The CDR3 DNA follows: TGTGCCAGCAGTGACTCGACTAGCGGGGGAGATACGCAGTATTTT. Translation: CASSDSTSGGDTQYF.

The gene calls are TRBV5-1 and TRBJ2-3; 8 nucleotides match TRBD2. Germline trimming cut 9 bases from V and 3 bases from J; bases unmatched to any gene: 12. CDR3 length equals 15 residues. In germline, CDR1 is SGHRS, CDR2 YFSETQ. CDR3 loop: CATQRSGGLTDTQYF. For the CDR3, the DNA is TGCGCCACACAGCGTTCGGGGGGGCTTACAGATACGCAGTATTTT.

Only a few counts were recorded for this clone. The J gene is TRBJ1-1, the V gene TRBV9; 9 nucleotides line up with TRBD1. This CDR3 is built from 15 residues. V shed 4 bases, J shed 2 bases, and the junction held 6 bases outside the gene matches. Germline V gene data show CDR1 as SGDLS and CDR2 as YYNGEE. The chain's CDR3 is CASSLRTGVNTEAFF. CDR3 bases: TGTGCCAGCAGCCTCAGGACAGGGGTCAACACTGAAGCTTTCTTT.

The chain employs TRBV19 and TRBJ1-1, with D uncertain. This CDR3 spans 15 amino acids. Germline V gene lookup returns CDR1 LNHDA and CDR2 SQIVND (reference sequence). The V gene lost 5 bases and the J gene lost 5 bases, with 18 bases spanning the gap. As DNA, the CDR3 is TGTGCCAGTAGTCCTCCTATCCCCCTCGGGACTGAAGCTTTCTTT. Its protein is CASSPPIPLGTEAFF.

This clone has more than one count but fewer than ten. The chain couples TRBV5-1 to TRBJ1-2; 9 bases agree with TRBD1. CDR1 and CDR2 (germline): SGHRS, YFSETQ. The CDR3 contains 15 residues. V lost 4 bases and J lost 8; bases outside the gene matches: 12. CDR3 amino acids: CASSPEKDRGGGYTF. CDR3 sequence (DNA): TGCGCCAGCAGCCCGGAAAAGGACAGGGGTGGAGGCTACACCTTC.

The chain joins TRBV7-9 to TRBJ2-7; D perhaps matches TRBD2 (5 bases). Germline CDR1 SEHNR, CDR2 FQNEAQ (reference sequence). The CDR3 extends over 13 amino acids. Deletions cut 5 bases from V and 7 bases from J, with 15 bases between. The CDR3 DNA sequence: TGTGCCAGCAGCCCAGTTCGGGGTAGAGAGCAGTACTTC. Translated, it gives CASSPVRGREQYF.

This clone was observed once. The V and J genes are TRBV29-1 and TRBJ2-7, with 7 bases lining up with TRBD1. The CDR3 covers 13 residues. Germline trimming cut 5 bases from V and 1 base from J; bases unmatched to any gene: 5. Per germline, CDR1 SQVTM and CDR2 ANQGSEA. Here the CDR3 reads CSVSTGPSYEQYF. Here the CDR3 DNA reads TGCAGCGTTTCGACAGGGCCTTCCTACGAGCAGTACTTC.

V gene TRBV30 combines with J gene TRBJ1-3; 8 bases fit TRBD1. V was clipped by 5 bases and J by 8 bases; unmatched bases: 11. The germline V gene has CDR1 GTSNPN and CDR2 SVGIG (reference sequence). The CDR3 spans 14 residues. DNA for the CDR3: TGTGCCTGGGCGAGACAGGGGCCGGGGGACACCATATATTTT. Translating it yields CAWARQGPGDTIYF.

This sequence joins TRBV5-6 and TRBJ1-2; a weak D match, TRBD1 (6 bases). V shed 4 bases and J shed 4 bases, with 11 bases lying between them. The CDR3 is 13 residues long. CDR1 is SGHDT, CDR2 YYEEEE, per germline. Here the CDR3 reads CASSPQGSYGYTF. In DNA form, the CDR3 reads TGTGCCAGCAGCCCCCAGGGGTCCTATGGCTACACCTTC.

This clone was detected once. This rearrangement joins TRBV27 to TRBJ1-1, with a tentative D call TRBD1 (6 bases). Between the trimmed V and J ends, which lost 5 bases and 3 bases, there was a span of 13 bases. This CDR3 contains 14 residues. Germline CDR1 MNHEY, CDR2 SMNVEV (reference sequence). CDR3: CASSPSGGHTEAFF. CDR3 sequence (DNA): TGTGCCAGCAGTCCATCGGGGGGGCACACTGAAGCTTTCTTT.

This sequence joins TRBV2 and TRBJ2-6; tentative D call: TRBD2 (6 bases). The length of the CDR3 is 17 residues. V was trimmed by 4 bases and J by 3 bases, leaving 16 bases between them. Germline V gene sequence: CDR1 SNHLY, CDR2 FYNNEI. CDR3 coding DNA: TGTGCCAGCAGTGCAAGGAGGGTGGGTGTTGGGGCCAACGTCCTGACTTTC. It codes for CASSARRVGVGANVLTF.

The chain employs TRBV19 and TRBJ1-1; TRBD1 matches at 11 bases. The CDR3 runs to 18 residues. The junction had 14 bases not matched to a gene; V was cut back by 7 bases and J by 1 base. CDR1 is LNHDA, CDR2 SQIVND, per germline (reference sequence). The CDR3 protein is CASTPGWGQGEKNTEAFF. The CDR3 DNA reads as TGTGCCAGTACCCCCGGGTGGGGACAGGGGGAAAAGAACACTGAAGCTTTCTTT. Combining the CDR3 with reference TRBV19 and TRBJ1-1 gives the whole variable domain DGGITQSPKYLFRKEGQNVTLSCEQNLNHDAMYWYRQDPGQGLRLIYYSQIVNDFQKGDIAEGYSVSREKKESFPLTVTSAQKNPTAFYLCASTPGWGQGEKNTEAFFGQGTRLTVV.